This TCR beta chain was recorded in a study of T cell repertoires in ileal Crohn's disease. Looking at the study overall: Less than 45% were active smokers at surgery; median disease duration was approximately 8.5 years. About half of patients got postoperative therapy: approximately twelve thiopurines, over 15 anti-TNF. Study observations and caveats: Every patient over 26.8% clonality showed endoscopic recurrence.

Roughly 0.55 micrograms of biopsy DNA per sample underwent TCRB immunosequencing. Using immunoSEQ multiplex PCR, the repertoire was profiled, and TCRdb retains in-frame clones only, with some absent. The sample lists more than 11,000 clones; less than 85% were seen once. This clone is large (0.1 to 1%) by share. The antigen is not known. Sequences were obtained from ileal tissue. The receptor's source is an adult with Crohn's disease.

In DNA form, the CDR3 reads TGCGCCAGCAGCCAAGATATCACAGGGAGTATGCATGAAAAACTGTTTTTT. It yields the protein CASSQDITGSMHEKLFF. This chain uses TRBV4-1 with TRBJ1-4, with D perhaps matching TRBD1 (6 bases). The CDR3 is made up of 17 amino acids. Germline CDR1 reads MGHRA; CDR2 reads YSYEKL. V lost 0 bases to trimming and J lost 6 bases, with 17 bases between them.